This section outlines one TCR beta chain sequence together with its context. Clones were read by immunoSEQ multiplex PCR, and TCRdb kept only the in-frame ones, dropping some. The sample carries about 160,000 clones, about 90% recorded once. The sample belongs to a study of blood T cell repertoires in COVID-19. In the study overall: Samples of COVID-19 (acute and convalescent) were obtained from the United States, Italy and Spain.

Per the germline V gene, CDR1 is SGHRS and CDR2 is YFSETQ. The CDR3 is 14 residues long. Trimming removed 4 bases at V and 0 bases at J, with 11 bases between. This TCR derives from a woman in her sixties with active or convalescent COVID-19. Specimen: peripheral blood. The rearrangement links TRBV5-1 to TRBJ2-7, with a weak D call TRBD1 (6 bases). The CDR3, as DNA: TGCGCCAGCAGCCCAGGACAGTTCTCCTACGAGCAGTACTTC. Protein product: CASSPGQFSYEQYF.